Given below is one T cell receptor (beta chain) in context. Its antigen is still unknown. cDNA was made in eight separate reactions per sample. TCRdb reprocessed the 5' RACE reads and keeps a single row for each CDR3 protein, giving no DNA. The listing contains 170,000 or so distinct CDR3 sequences. The sample comes from a study of monozygotic twins with inflammatory bowel disease. Overall study findings and caveats: The analysis yielded no support for one strong signal or clonotype associated with IBD. Sharing of clonotypes with others was lower in IBD patients than in healthy twins, and this was especially so with disease activity.

Blood was collected, roughly 2.4 ml per donor. The CDR3 spans 14 residues. CDR1 is MDHEN, CDR2 SYDVKM, per germline. Sequences were obtained from blood. The receptor's source is a human donor with ulcerative colitis or Crohn's disease, or a healthy co-twin of an affected twin (not recorded which). The chain couples TRBV28 to TRBJ2-1; TCRdb outputs TRBD2, but without DNA this stays unchecked. The CDR3 sequence is CASRLAGVGDEQFF.